This T cell receptor beta chain was sequenced for a study of beta chain features in type 1 diabetes (dated by TCRdb to between 2018 and 2020). Notes on the research overall: No differences in mean age, gender distribution, total cell number or subset yield were found between patients and healthy donors. Regulatory and stem cell-like memory subsets were isolated from only 8 patients and roughly eight healthy donors, whereas naive and central memory subsets came from all 30 or so donors. The study compared the TCRB repertoires of sorted circulating CD4+ T cell subsets in recently diagnosed type 1 diabetes patients with those in matched healthy donors. A total of 107,917,701 sorted cells were examined across all samples, and a strong correlation was observed between cell number per subset and RNA yield. What the authors observed across the whole study: Shorter templates might have been favored by PCR, but patient and control samples were amplified and corrected together, so both groups would have been affected equally by any skew. A moderate but significant shortening of TCRB CDR3 length was observed in type 1 diabetes patients in all four CD4+ subsets. HLA sub-analyses involved small numbers of individuals, so any influence of HLA type on TCRB rearrangement remained unresolved. Sequencing cDNA rather than genomic DNA could over-represent highly expressing activated cells, although activation and CD3 levels did not differ between groups. Naive, central memory and regulatory TCRB repertoires appeared more similar among patients than among healthy donors. At VDJ recombination sites, patients with type 1 diabetes made fewer insertions and deleted more nucleotides, a pattern implying thymic rearrangement abnormalities.

CDR1 and CDR2 are read off the germline V gene (reference sequence) as GTSNPN and SVGIG. V loses 3 bases of germline sequence and J loses 7 bases, and the interval between the two ends is 16 bases. The CDR3 covers 14 residues, taking in both the cysteine and the phenylalanine. CDR3 DNA only is kept here, 42 bases in frame from base 1. From each donor, a single peripheral blood sample of approximately 120 mL on average was drawn into heparinised tubes. Naive, central memory, regulatory and stem cell-like memory CD4+ T cells were sorted on a BD FACSAria II using a panel including CD45RO, CCR7, CD25, CD127, CD95 and CD27. Every sorted population had a purity above 98%. PBMCs were isolated immediately by Lymphoprep density gradient centrifugation and stained directly without culture. So that batch effects would be minimized, each experiment stained and sorted samples in pairs, pairing one healthy donor with one patient.

The table lists this clone with a few counts. Its antigen is unknown. No base quality information exists; no much larger clone differs at one position. The High Capacity cDNA Reverse Transcription Kit was used to reverse transcribe all of the isolated RNA, meaning that expressed TCRB transcripts were what got sequenced. Naive, central memory and regulatory T cell samples underwent deep immunoSEQ sequencing, averaging around 4 million total reads per sample. After sorted cells were lysed in RLT buffer, RNA was extracted with DNase-treated RNeasy Micro or Mini kits, with the choice depending on cell number. Each cell subset was processed on its own to prevent cross-contamination, while patient and healthy donor samples were processed together. The immunoSEQ multiplex PCR was used to amplify TCRB sequences from cDNA, generating 87-bp fragments that spanned the CDR3 region. Amplicons were sequenced on the Illumina HiSeq platform. As for the original processing: PCR bias was computationally corrected using synthetic template baselines, reads within Hamming distance 2 were collapsed, and singletons that could not be merged were discarded. Reads were aligned against IMGT so that V, D and J genes, CDR3 length and insertions or deletions at six rearrangement sites could be assigned. Within each subset, clonotype counts were normalized to sorted cell number, and only after that were true diversity and Gini coefficients computed with the tcR R package. The overlap coefficient, calculated on TCRB nucleotide sequences, was used to quantify repertoire sharing. This immuneACCESS table, as held by TCRdb, lists in-frame sequences with V and J called but not all clones. Of the missing ones, under half trace to an unresolved V gene in checked studies; the others have no known cause. V and J calls and clone size are as listed in that table; D and trimming were resolved from the DNA. In this sample the table shows around 200,000 clones, about 13% of which occur a single time. The ten most abundant clones make up 0.62% of the sample.

The V and J genes are TRBV30 and TRBJ2-1, with no D gene named confidently. The TCR originated in a woman under 30 in good health. The sample consisted of central memory CD4+ T cells from blood. The CDR3 reads as follows: CAWSPMVRRNEQFF. The DNA sequence follows: TGTGCCTGGAGCCCTATGGTTCGCCGGAATGAGCAGTTCTTC.